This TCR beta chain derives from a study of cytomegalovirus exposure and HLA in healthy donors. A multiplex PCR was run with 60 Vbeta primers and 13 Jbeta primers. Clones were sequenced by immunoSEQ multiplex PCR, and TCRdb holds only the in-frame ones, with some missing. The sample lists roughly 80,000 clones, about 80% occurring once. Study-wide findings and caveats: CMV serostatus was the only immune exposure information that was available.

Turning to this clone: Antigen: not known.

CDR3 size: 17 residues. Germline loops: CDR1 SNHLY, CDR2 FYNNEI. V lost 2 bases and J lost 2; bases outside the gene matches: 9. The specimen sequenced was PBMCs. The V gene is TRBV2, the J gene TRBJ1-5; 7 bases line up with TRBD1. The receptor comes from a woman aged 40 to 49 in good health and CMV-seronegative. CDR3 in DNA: TGTGCCAGCAGTGAATCCAACAGGGGCTACGGCAATCAGCCCCAGCATTTT. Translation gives CASSESNRGYGNQPQHF.